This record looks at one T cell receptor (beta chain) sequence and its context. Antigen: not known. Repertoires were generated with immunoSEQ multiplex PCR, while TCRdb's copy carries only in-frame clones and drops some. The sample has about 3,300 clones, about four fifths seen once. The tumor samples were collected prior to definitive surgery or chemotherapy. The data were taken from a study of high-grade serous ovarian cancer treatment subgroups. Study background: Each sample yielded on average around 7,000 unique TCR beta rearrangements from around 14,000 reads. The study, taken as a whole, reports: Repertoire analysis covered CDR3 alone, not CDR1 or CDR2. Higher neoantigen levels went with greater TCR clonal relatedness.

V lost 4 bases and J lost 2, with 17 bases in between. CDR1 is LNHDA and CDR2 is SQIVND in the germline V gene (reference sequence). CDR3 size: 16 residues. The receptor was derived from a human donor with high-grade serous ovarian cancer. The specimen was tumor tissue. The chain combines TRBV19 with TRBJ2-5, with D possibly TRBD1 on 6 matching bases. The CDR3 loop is CASSRNPGASQETQYF. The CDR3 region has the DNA TGTGCCAGTAGTAGGAACCCAGGGGCTTCGCAAGAGACCCAGTACTTC.